The subject of this entry is one T cell receptor beta chain. Its antigen remains unknown. The data were taken from a study of neurological immune-mediated disorders. Notes on the study in general: HTLV-1-associated myelopathy had the most TCR clonal expansion, and multiple sclerosis had the least, less than healthy controls.

J was trimmed by 5 bases and V by 2 bases; bases with no gene match: 11. The germline CDR1 and CDR2 sequences are MNHEY and SVGAGI. The CDR3 spans 16 residues. Synthesis of cDNA was performed by 5'RACE using 10-nucleotide random UMIs. Over 160 million TCR-beta sequences from 15-18 subjects were obtained in each sequencing run. One entry per CDR3 protein results from TCRdb running MiXCR on the 5' RACE reads. The table includes 65,000 to 70,000 distinct CDR3 sequences, 3.9% detected once. The sample was PBMCs. This receptor was taken from a man younger than 40 with multiple sclerosis. The genes are TRBV6-5 and TRBJ1-2; 7 nucleotides match TRBD1. CDR3 coding DNA: TGTGCCAGCAGTTACATCCGAAACAGGGGATTTTATGGCTACACCTTC. Amino acids: CASSYIRNRGFYGYTF.